Listed here is a single TCR beta chain. Its antigen remains unknown. This sample is part of a study of T cell responses to AZD1222 COVID-19 vaccine. The method was immunoSEQ multiplex PCR; TCRdb's version includes in-frame clones alone and lacks a portion of them. Found here are roughly 150,000 clones, less than 95% of them singletons; the top ten hold around 6.3%. Trimming took 6 bases from V and 3 from J; bases not matched to a gene: 10. Germline assignment: CDR1 SGHDN and CDR2 FVKESK. The CDR3 totals 15 residues. Findings and caveats of the study: No day 14 peak samples; only post-peak repertoires were characterized. Seropositive AZD1222 recipients at baseline numbered only five or six. Distributed over spike, vaccine-associated CD4 TCRs predominated at 160-218 and 743-854. Females made up more of the donors, who were largely white British, and clonal diversity may have come out too low.

This chain links TRBV14 with TRBJ1-2, with TRBD1 matching 7 bases. This clonotype originated in an adult who received the AZD1222 COVID-19 vaccine. Sequencing was performed on peripheral blood, taken 28 days after the second AZD1222 dose. CDR3 coding DNA: TGTGCCAGCAGTTCCACAGGGGCGCGGCACTATGGCTACACCTTC. The encoded protein is CASSSTGARHYGYTF.